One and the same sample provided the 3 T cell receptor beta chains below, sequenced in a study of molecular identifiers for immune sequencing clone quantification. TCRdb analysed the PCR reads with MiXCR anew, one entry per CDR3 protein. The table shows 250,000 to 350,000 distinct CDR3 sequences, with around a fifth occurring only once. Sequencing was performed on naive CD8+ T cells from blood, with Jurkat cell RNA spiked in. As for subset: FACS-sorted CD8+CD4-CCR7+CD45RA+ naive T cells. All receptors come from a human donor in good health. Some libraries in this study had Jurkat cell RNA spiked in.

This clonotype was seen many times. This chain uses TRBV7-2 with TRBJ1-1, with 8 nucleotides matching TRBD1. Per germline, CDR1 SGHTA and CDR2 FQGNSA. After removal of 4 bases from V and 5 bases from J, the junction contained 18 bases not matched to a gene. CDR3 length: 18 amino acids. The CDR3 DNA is TGTGCCAGCAGCTCGCGAATTAAGACAGGGGCGAAGGGGACTGAAGCTTTCTTT. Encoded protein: CASSSRIKTGAKGTEAFF.

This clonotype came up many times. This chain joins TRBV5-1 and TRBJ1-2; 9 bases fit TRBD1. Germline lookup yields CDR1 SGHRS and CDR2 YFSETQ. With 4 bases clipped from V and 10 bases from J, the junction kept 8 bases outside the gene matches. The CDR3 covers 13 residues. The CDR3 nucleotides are TGCGCCAGCAGCCGGGGACAGGGCCTTTACTACACCTTC. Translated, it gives CASSRGQGLYYTF.

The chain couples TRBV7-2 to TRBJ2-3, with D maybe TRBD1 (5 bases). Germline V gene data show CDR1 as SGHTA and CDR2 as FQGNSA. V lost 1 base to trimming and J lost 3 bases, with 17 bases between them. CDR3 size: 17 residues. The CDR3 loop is CASSLDPRADMTDTQYF. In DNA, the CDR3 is TGTGCCAGCAGCTTAGATCCCAGGGCCGATATGACAGATACGCAGTATTTT.